The clone carrying this TCR beta chain has just a few counts. The antigen is not known. The sample originates from a study of blood T cells in healthy people across ages. Study-wide results and limits: As age increased, TCR beta diversity per million T cells fell in a roughly linear fashion. Estimates drawn from one million T cells were deemed to understate diversity.

Germline CDR1 reads SGHTA; CDR2 reads FQGNSA. Trimming removed 2 bases from V and 7 bases from J, with 6 bases in between. The CDR3 contains 11 residues. A sample-barcoded 5' primer and a J-beta primer mix were used in a second PCR of about 7 to 12 cycles. Every single cDNA molecule received a tag from a template-switch adaptor with 12 random nucleotides. Sequencing recovered at least 3 million CDR3-containing paired-end reads from each sample. One entry per CDR3 protein, called by TCRdb with MiXCR from the 5' RACE reads. The sample holds about a million distinct CDR3 sequences; under 40% are singletons and the top ten take roughly 13%.

This TCR came from a man between 18 and 29 years old in good health. The rearrangement joins TRBV7-2 to TRBJ2-7; D is undetermined. The specimen was blood. CDR3 nucleotide sequence: TGTGCCAGCAGCTTACCTGGGGAGCAGTACTTC. It codes for CASSLPGEQYF.